This section outlines one TCR beta chain sequence together with its context. What this receptor recognizes is not known. No clone much larger than this one lies a single base away; base qualities are absent. Each PCR received spiked-in synthetic TCR analog templates so that absolute template abundance could be estimated from read counts. TCRbeta CDR3 regions were amplified from genomic DNA with bias-controlled V and J gene primers using the immunoSEQ assay. Rearranged TCRbeta segments were sequenced at approximately 20X coverage. The authors processed their data as follows. Clustering was used to correct sequencing errors, and CDR3s were annotated against IMGT to assign V, D and J genes. Downstream analyses used only productive TCRbeta rearrangements and left out out-of-frame or stop-codon sequences. To compute clonality, Shannon entropy was normalized by the log of the number of unique productive sequences and then subtracted from one. Fisher's exact test with Benjamini-Hochberg correction, using a cutoff of adjusted p below 0.01, was how clones that differed between time points or between blood and tumor were identified. TCRdb limited this immuneACCESS table to in-frame rearrangements with V and J called. A share of clones is missing; checked studies link under half to unresolved V genes, and the rest is unexplained. That table is the source of V, J and clone size, and D and trimming were worked out from the DNA. In this sample the table shows 95,000 or so clones, about nine tenths of which occur a single time. Of the sample, about 2% is held by the ten largest clones.

The CDR1 and CDR2 encoded by the germline V gene are SGHTA and FQGTGA. The trim is 4 bases for V and 7 bases for J, with a gap of 17 bases between the germline ends. Counted from cysteine to phenylalanine, this CDR3 has 15 amino acids. Of all the DNA, just the CDR3 is kept, 45 bases in frame from base 1. The sample's time point label, in plain terms: pretreatment peripheral blood. A total of under 30 patients with locally advanced or metastatic urothelial carcinoma, treated at Memorial Sloan Kettering on a trial protocol, made up the cohort. Peripheral blood mononuclear cells were collected pretreatment and during treatment, at between 1 and 8 total time points per patient. The Qiagen DNeasy Blood extraction kit was used to purify genomic DNA from total PBMCs and from tumor samples. PBMCs were collected pretreatment and during treatment, and were isolated and stored as previously described. This specimen belongs to a study of PD-L1 blockade in urothelial cancer (dated by TCRdb to about 2017). With respect to the entire study: Every patient began therapy around 2014 and was given atezolizumab 1,200 mg intravenously every 3 weeks. Blood samples were analyzed at two time points: 3 weeks after treatment start (second dose) and 6 weeks after treatment start. In the same patients who had TCR sequencing, pretreatment tumors also underwent whole exome sequencing and RNA sequencing. Patients had an ECOG performance status of 0 or 1 and had received between 0 and 3 prior chemotherapy regimens. About 90% of the roughly 29 patients were identified as males with urothelial cancer of bladder origin, and a prior smoking history was reported by 18 of 29 patients. Around 30 patients had pretreatment blood TCR-seq, about 24 had at least one posttreatment blood collection, and about 24 had tumor TCR-seq. Pretreatment tumor samples, along with matched peripheral blood collected serially before and after atezolizumab treatment, underwent TCR sequencing. Durable clinical benefit was defined as a progression-free survival longer than 6 months, and TCR features were additionally tested against progression-free survival and overall survival. A median of roughly 140,000 T cells and tens of thousands of unique TCRs was obtained from blood samples, and a median clonality of 0.080 was observed. The study was an exploratory multi-omic analysis of somatic, immune and clinical correlates of response to PD-L1 blockade with atezolizumab in urothelial cancer. Durable clinical benefit was achieved by nine patients and was not achieved by 20 patients. Study-wide conclusions, independent of this receptor: Because the sample size was small (n = 29) and many of the analyses were exploratory, the results are meant to be hypothesis-generating. Greater expansion of tumor-associated TCR clones in peripheral blood 3 weeks after the start of treatment was observed in patients with durable benefit (n of about 21, p = 0.022). Improved progression-free and overall survival was associated with having pretreatment peripheral blood TCR clonality below the median.

The clonotype comes from a man aged 55 to 70 with urothelial cancer. The V and J segments used are TRBV7-3 and TRBJ2-1; the D region possibly corresponds to TRBD1 (5 bases align). The material sequenced was PBMCs, taken around atezolizumab (anti-PD-L1) treatment. CDR3 protein: CASSSDSGSGNEQFF. DNA sequence: TGTGCCAGCAGCTCCGACTCCGGCTCAGGGAATGAGCAGTTCTTC.